This T cell receptor (beta chain) was identified in a study of cytomegalovirus exposure and HLA in healthy donors. Across the study: Early release data held 75 million to 100 million unique TCRs from HLA-typed donors. Study-wide points: A previous analysis found most TCR beta V segments productive roughly 87% or roughly 30% of the time.

Turning to this clone: Its matching antigen is unknown.

Germline CDR1 and CDR2: ENHRY and SYGVKD. The CDR3 runs to 16 residues. V lost 0 bases and J 7 bases, leaving 18 bases between the germline ends. The PCR employed 60 Vbeta primers together with 13 Jbeta primers. In the source study's methods: Tens of millions of unique TCR beta chains, about 10 million of them shared, were counted by a later analysis. Produced via immunoSEQ multiplex PCR; TCRdb's table is partial and in-frame only. Clone size and V and J calls were adopted from that table, with D and trimming inferred from the DNA. Recorded for this sample: 95,000 to 150,000 clones. Sample: PBMCs. This chain joins TRBV10-3 and TRBJ1-1; D is ambiguous. This TCR was recovered from a man aged 35-49 years in good health and CMV-seronegative. The CDR3, as DNA: TGTGCCATCAGTGAGTCTGCGCCGGTCCACCCCCTTGAAGCTTTCTTT. Translating it yields CAISESAPVHPLEAFF.